This TCR beta chain emerged from a study of T cell responses to AZD1222 COVID-19 vaccine. Measured with immunoSEQ multiplex PCR; TCRdb has only the in-frame clones, and not every one. The sample yields about 130,000 clones, 88% seen once. The CDR3 consists of 16 residues. The germline CDR1 and CDR2 sequences are SEHNR and FQNEAQ (reference sequence). J gave up 1 base and V 0 bases, and 6 bases lay outside the gene matches. The TCR was taken from an adult in good health. The starting material was peripheral blood, obtained on day 0 of AZD1222 vaccination. V and J are TRBV7-9 and TRBJ2-7, with 7 bases fitting TRBD1. Here the CDR3 DNA reads TGTGCCAGCAGCTTAGCTTCCGGGACAGTTTCCTACGAGCAGTACTTC. Protein product: CASSLASGTVSYEQYF.